The entry that follows covers one T cell receptor (beta chain) sequence. Its antigen is as yet unknown. PCR used 60 Vbeta primers and 13 Jbeta primers. The protocol was immunoSEQ multiplex PCR, while the TCRdb copy is restricted to in-frame clones and leaves out a portion. The sample holds approximately 150,000 clones, roughly 83% seen once. V gave up 2 bases and J gave up 5 bases; unmatched junction bases: 8. Per germline, CDR1 SGHVS and CDR2 FNYEAQ. CDR3 size: 15 residues. This sample is part of a study of cytomegalovirus exposure and HLA in healthy donors. The wider study: As released early, the data held around 80 million unique TCRs from HLA-typed donors.

Study-wide findings and caveats: Several V segments, TRBV6-2 and TRBV6-3 among them, could not be told apart and were dropped.

The origin of this receptor is a human donor in good health. Specimen: PBMCs. V usage is TRBV7-6 and J usage is TRBJ1-1; 7 bases are a match to TRBD1. CDR3 loop: CASSLIPAGGTEAFF. The CDR3 coding sequence is TGTGCCAGCAGCTTAATCCCGGCAGGGGGGACTGAAGCTTTCTTT.